This TCR beta chain was obtained from a study of regulatory T cells in long-lasting Graves disease. Study-level background: Antithyroid drugs had been taken under 3 months by newly diagnosed Graves' patients.

As for time point: newly diagnosed GD, antithyroid drugs for less than 3 months. From RNA extracted from PBMCs, the TCR library was made. A few counts support this clonotype. This CDR3 has 13 residues. Germline V gene sequence: CDR1 DFQATT, CDR2 SNEGSKA (reference sequence). V was pared by 1 base and J by 0 bases, with 4 bases between. HTBI primers from iRepertoire and Arm-PCR of CDR3 regions yielded the TCR beta libraries. MiXCR, run by TCRdb on the multiplex PCR reads, gives a single entry per CDR3 protein. The table has approximately 470,000 distinct CDR3 sequences, roughly 15% seen once; the top ten hold approximately 12%. This same sample was also taken into another study, of T cells in Graves' hyperthyroidism and ophthalmopathy. According to that study: Investigators excluded patients with uncontrolled infection, other autoimmune disease, pregnancy or lactation.

This chain connects TRBV20-1 to TRBJ1-5, with D unresolved. This TCR was recovered from a man aged 40-55 years with Graves disease. The specimen was peripheral blood mononuclear cells (PBMCs), collected at new diagnosis, from a patient treated with antithyroid drugs. The CDR3 region has the DNA TGCAGTGCTAGAGCCGTTAGCAATCAGCCCCAGCATTTT. Its translation is CSARAVSNQPQHF.